Shown below are 27 T cell receptor beta chains from a single sample sequenced in a study of blood T cell repertoires in COVID-19. Produced via immunoSEQ multiplex PCR; TCRdb's table is partial and in-frame only. The repertoire holds fewer than 250,000 clones, with around 81% as singletons. Source material: peripheral blood. The receptors here all came from a woman aged 55-69 years with active or convalescent COVID-19.

V usage is TRBV28 and J usage is TRBJ2-4, with D unresolved. The CDR3 sequence is 16 residues long. V gave up 3 bases and J gave up 3 bases, with 15 bases separating them. Germline loops: CDR1 MDHEN, CDR2 SYDVKM. Here the CDR3 reads CASSFNGNQVKNIQYF. CDR3 nucleotides: TGTGCCAGCAGTTTTAACGGCAATCAGGTCAAAAACATTCAGTACTTC.

CDR3 DNA sequence: TGTGCCAGCAGCGGCAACAGGTTACCCTACGAGCAGTACGTC. Protein sequence: CASSGNRLPYEQYV. This chain joins TRBV3-1 (or the pseudogene TRBV3-2) and TRBJ2-7; a weak D match, TRBD1 (5 bases). Germline CDR1 reads LGHDT; CDR2 reads YNNKEL (reference sequence). The CDR3 is 14 residues long. The ends were cut back, 5 bases at V and 2 bases at J, with 13 bases in the middle.

This chain connects TRBV7-9 to TRBJ1-2, with unresolved D. The CDR3 is 13 amino acids. The ends were cut back, 5 bases at V and 8 bases at J, with 15 bases in the middle. Germline V gene lookup returns CDR1 SEHNR and CDR2 FQNEAQ (reference sequence). For the CDR3, the DNA is TGTGCCAGCAGCCCGTACCGGGGAACAGGCTACACCTTC. It is translated as CASSPYRGTGYTF.

This sequence joins TRBV11-2 and TRBJ2-5; D may be TRBD1 (5 bases). The CDR3 loop spans 14 amino acids. Germline CDR1 is SGHAT and CDR2 is FQNNGV. V lost 5 bases and J lost 5, with 15 bases in between. CDR3 loop: CASSMDTNAETQYF. In nucleotides, the CDR3 is TGTGCCAGCAGCATGGACACAAACGCGGAGACCCAGTACTTC.

This chain uses TRBV5-1 with TRBJ1-1; D is uncertain. V was trimmed by 4 bases and J by 1 base, leaving 11 bases between them. The CDR3 is made up of 14 amino acids. Germline lookup yields CDR1 SGHRS and CDR2 YFSETQ. The CDR3 DNA reads TGCGCCAGCAGCACGGACGGGAGGAACACTGAAGCTTTCTTT. Residues: CASSTDGRNTEAFF.

The chain joins TRBV5-1 to TRBJ2-7, with 8 bases fitting TRBD2. The germline V gene has CDR1 SGHRS and CDR2 YFSETQ. V lost 0 bases to trimming and J lost 6 bases; unmatched junction nucleotides: 11. CDR3 length: 16 amino acids. CDR3 region: CASSLGPGSGGVEQYF. DNA for the CDR3: TGCGCCAGCAGCTTGGGCCCAGGGAGCGGGGGAGTCGAGCAGTACTTC.

There are a few counts of this clone. V is TRBV25-1 and J is TRBJ1-1; weak D call: TRBD1 (5 bases). Germline CDR1 is MGHDK and CDR2 is SYGVNS. Trimming removed 2 bases from V and 4 bases from J, with 11 bases in between. The CDR3 length is 14 residues. As DNA, the CDR3 is TGTGCCAGCAGTGAAGGGGGGGAGGGCACTGAAGCTTTCTTT. Translated, it gives CASSEGGEGTEAFF.

The chain has TRBV11-3 and TRBJ2-7; 10 bases fit TRBD1. This CDR3 region has 16 residues. Trimming removed 0 bases from V and 3 bases from J; junction bases left unmatched: 5. Germline CDR1 reads SGHNT; CDR2 reads YENEEA. CDR3 DNA: TGTGCCAGCAGCTTAGAGGGAGACAGGGGGCTCTACGAGCAGTACTTC. It encodes CASSLEGDRGLYEQYF.

This clone was detected a few times. The chain links TRBV7-8 to TRBJ1-2, with D perhaps TRBD1 (5 bases). Germline values: CDR1 SGHVS, CDR2 FQNEAQ. With 1 base removed from V and 5 bases from J, the gap between germline ends came to 8 bases. This CDR3 region has 13 residues. The CDR3 spells CASSLGPGYGYTF. The CDR3 nucleotides are TGTGCCAGCAGCTTAGGGCCAGGGTATGGCTACACCTTC.

DNA of the CDR3: TGTGCCATCAGTGACGGAAGGGAGGGTGAAAAACTGTTTTTT. Protein sequence: CAISDGREGEKLFF. The chain carries TRBV10-3 and TRBJ1-4; D is ambiguous. This CDR3 comprises 14 residues. CDR1 and CDR2 (germline): ENHRY, SYGVKD. V lost 3 bases and J 7 bases, leaving 12 bases between the germline ends.

The chain links TRBV27 to TRBJ2-1, with 11 bases matching TRBD2. The CDR3 is 15 amino acids. Germline CDR1 MNHEY, CDR2 SMNVEV (reference sequence). The junction had 2 bases not matched to a gene; V was cut back by 7 bases and J by 0 bases. For the CDR3, the DNA is TGTGCCAGCATCCTAGCGGGAGGCTCCTACAATGAGCAGTTCTTC. This translates into CASILAGGSYNEQFF.

The chain couples TRBV30 to TRBJ2-3, with TRBD2 matching 7 bases. The CDR3 covers 15 residues. V trimming: 2 bases; J trimming: 0 bases; junction bases outside the gene matches: 5. The germline V gene encodes CDR1 GTSNPN and CDR2 SVGIG (reference sequence). CDR3 bases: TGTGCCTGGAGTAAGGGAGCGGGAAGCACAGATACGCAGTATTTT. This translates into CAWSKGAGSTDTQYF. The complete variable domain, with remaining parts taken from reference TRBV30 and TRBJ2-3, reads SQTIHQWPATLVQPVGSPLSLECTVEGTSNPNLYWYRQAAGRGLQLLFYSVGIGQISSEVPQNLSASRPQDRQFILSSKKLLLSDSGFYLCAWSKGAGSTDTQYFGPGTRLTVL.

The chain uses TRBV4-2 and TRBJ2-1, with D possibly TRBD2 on 5 matching bases. CDR1 and CDR2 from the germline V gene are LGHNA and YNFKEQ. The CDR3 has 15 residues. Trimming left V 0 bases short and J 3 bases short, with 9 bases between. Here the CDR3 reads CASSQDGNSYNEQFF. The CDR3 region has the DNA TGTGCCAGCAGCCAAGACGGGAACAGCTACAATGAGCAGTTCTTC.

The J gene is TRBJ2-3, the V gene TRBV6-2 or TRBV6-3; 8 bases agree with TRBD1. CDR1 and CDR2 from the germline V gene are MNHEY and SVGEGT. With V trimmed by 4 bases and J by 5 bases, 5 bases remained unmatched. The CDR3 spans 14 residues. CDR3 bases: TGTGCCAGCAGTTCCCCAGGGGGCCTAGATACGCAGTATTTT. Translating it yields CASSSPGGLDTQYF.

V usage is TRBV3-1 (or the pseudogene TRBV3-2) and J usage is TRBJ2-3, with 7 bases matching TRBD2. Germline assignment: CDR1 LGHDT and CDR2 YNNKEL (reference sequence). The CDR3 contains 15 residues. V was clipped by 4 bases and J by 1 base; unmatched bases: 5. As DNA, the CDR3 is TGTGCCAGCAGCCTAGGCAGCGGGGGCACAGATACGCAGTATTTT. Encoded protein: CASSLGSGGTDTQYF.

This clone appeared once. The chain combines TRBV6-1 with TRBJ2-7; 8 positions agree with TRBD2. Germline CDR1 and CDR2: MNHNS and SASEGT. Unmatched junction bases numbered 1, after V lost 1 base and J lost 2 bases. This CDR3 has 14 amino acids. CDR3 in amino acids: CASSEVGGAYEQYV. CDR3 sequence (DNA): TGTGCCAGCAGTGAAGTCGGGGGGGCCTACGAGCAGTACGTC.

J is TRBJ2-5 and V is TRBV11-3; D might be TRBD2 (7 bases). The CDR3 is 16 amino acids. Germline CDR1 SGHNT, CDR2 YENEEA. With 5 bases removed from V and 1 base from J, the gap between germline ends came to 17 bases. CDR3 sequence (DNA): TGTGCCAGCAGCCAAGGGGGAGCGGGAACCCAAGAGACCCAGTACTTC. Translation: CASSQGGAGTQETQYF.

The rearrangement joins TRBV29-1 to TRBJ2-1, with TRBD2 identical over 14 bases. The CDR3 is 19 amino acids. CDR1 is SQVTM, CDR2 ANQGSEA, per germline. The V and J ends lost 7 bases and 0 bases, in that order; junction bases with no gene match: 14. The CDR3: CSDYITGLAGDHSYNEQFF. CDR3 DNA: TGCAGCGACTATATTACGGGACTAGCGGGAGACCACTCCTACAATGAGCAGTTCTTC.

This chain connects TRBV19 to TRBJ1-3; D is unresolved. The germline V gene encodes CDR1 LNHDA and CDR2 SQIVND (reference sequence). This CDR3 has 14 amino acids. Trimming cost V 3 bases and J 2 bases, with 8 bases left between them. CDR3 region: CASSIGVPGNTIYF. The DNA of the CDR3 is TGTGCCAGTAGTATCGGAGTGCCTGGAAACACCATATATTTT. Full variable domain (outside the CDR3, taken from reference TRBV19 and TRBJ1-3): DGGITQSPKYLFRKEGQNVTLSCEQNLNHDAMYWYRQDPGQGLRLIYYSQIVNDFQKGDIAEGYSVSREKKESFPLTVTSAQKNPTAFYLCASSIGVPGNTIYFGEGSWLTVV.

V and J are TRBV1 and TRBJ1-2; TRBD1 is taken as the D call from the table, unchecked against the DNA. TRBV1 is shown as a pseudogene. This CDR3 spans 14 amino acids. CDR3 loop: CTSSHLTGHYGYTF. DNA of the CDR3: TGCACCAGCAGCCACCTGACAGGTCACTATGGCTACACCTTC.

The genes are TRBV5-4 and TRBJ2-3; D possibly corresponds to TRBD2 (6 bases). CDR3 size: 15 residues. V was trimmed by 2 bases and J by 5 bases, leaving 15 bases between them. Germline V gene sequence: CDR1 SGHNT, CDR2 YYREEE (reference sequence). The CDR3, as DNA: TGTGCCAGCAGCTTAGGGGACTTCCCACAAGATACGCAGTATTTT. Its translation: CASSLGDFPQDTQYF.

The rearrangement links TRBV19 to TRBJ1-6, with D possibly TRBD1 on 5 matching bases. The germline V gene has CDR1 LNHDA and CDR2 SQIVND (reference sequence). The CDR3 totals 16 residues. V lost 7 bases to trimming and J lost 0 bases, with 13 bases between them. The CDR3 DNA follows: TGTGCCAGTACTCAGCAGGGAGGCTCCTATAATTCACCCCTCCACTTT. This gives the protein CASTQQGGSYNSPLHF.

The CDR3 bases are TGTGCCAGCAGCTCCGCAGAGTCACAGGTACCTTGGTATGAGCAGTTCTTC. Translating it yields CASSSAESQVPWYEQFF. This chain joins TRBV7-2 and TRBJ2-1; the D gene is possibly TRBD1 (5 bases). Per germline, CDR1 SGHTA and CDR2 FQGNSA. The CDR3 totals 17 residues. Trimming took 4 bases from V and 8 from J, leaving 24 bases between them.

This clone was counted a single time. V is TRBV3-1 (or the pseudogene TRBV3-2) and J is TRBJ1-2, with a weak D call TRBD1 (6 bases). Trimming stripped 0 bases from V and 13 bases from J, with 12 bases between. Germline V gene sequence: CDR1 LGHDT, CDR2 YNNKEL (reference sequence). The CDR3 loop spans 12 amino acids. The CDR3 protein is CASSQDLQGVTF. CDR3 in DNA: TGTGCCAGCAGCCAAGACCTACAGGGCGTCACCTTC.

The chain employs TRBV5-1 and TRBJ2-7, with TRBD2 identical over 11 bases. The ends lost 0 bases at V and 0 bases at J; junction bases unmatched: 2. Germline values: CDR1 SGHRS, CDR2 YFSETQ. The CDR3 is 16 amino acids. The DNA of the CDR3 is TGCGCCAGCAGCTTGGGACTAGCGGGAAACTCCTACGAGCAGTACTTC. It yields the protein CASSLGLAGNSYEQYF.

V and J are TRBV3-1 (or the pseudogene TRBV3-2) and TRBJ2-5; a weak D match, TRBD2 (6 bases). The CDR3 is made up of 14 amino acids. The germline V gene encodes CDR1 LGHDT and CDR2 YNNKEL (reference sequence). The V end lost 4 bases, the J end lost 5 bases, and 14 bases lay between the germline ends. The CDR3, as DNA: TGTGCCAGCAGCCCTATGGCTAGCGAGGAGACCCAGTACTTC. Translating it yields CASSPMASEETQYF.

The chain uses TRBV7-3 and TRBJ2-1; 9 bases line up with TRBD2. J lost 3 bases, V lost 5 bases, and 5 bases had no gene match. CDR3 length equals 15 residues. Germline V gene sequence: CDR1 SGHTA, CDR2 FQGTGA. The DNA for the CDR3 is TGTGCCAGCAGCCCGGGAGCGGGAGGCTACAATGAGCAGTTCTTC. Translating it yields CASSPGAGGYNEQFF.